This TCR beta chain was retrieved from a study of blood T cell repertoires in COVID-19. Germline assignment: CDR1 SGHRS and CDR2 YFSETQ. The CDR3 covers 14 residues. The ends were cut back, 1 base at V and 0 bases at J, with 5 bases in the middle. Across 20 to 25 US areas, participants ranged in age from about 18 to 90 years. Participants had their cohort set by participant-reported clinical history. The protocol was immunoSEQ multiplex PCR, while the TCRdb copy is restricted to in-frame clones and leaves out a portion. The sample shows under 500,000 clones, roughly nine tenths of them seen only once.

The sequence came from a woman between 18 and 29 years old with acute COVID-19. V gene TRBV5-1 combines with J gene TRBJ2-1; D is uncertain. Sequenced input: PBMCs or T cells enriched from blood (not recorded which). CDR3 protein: CASSLISSYNEQFF. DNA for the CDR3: TGCGCCAGCAGCTTGATTAGCTCCTACAATGAGCAGTTCTTC.